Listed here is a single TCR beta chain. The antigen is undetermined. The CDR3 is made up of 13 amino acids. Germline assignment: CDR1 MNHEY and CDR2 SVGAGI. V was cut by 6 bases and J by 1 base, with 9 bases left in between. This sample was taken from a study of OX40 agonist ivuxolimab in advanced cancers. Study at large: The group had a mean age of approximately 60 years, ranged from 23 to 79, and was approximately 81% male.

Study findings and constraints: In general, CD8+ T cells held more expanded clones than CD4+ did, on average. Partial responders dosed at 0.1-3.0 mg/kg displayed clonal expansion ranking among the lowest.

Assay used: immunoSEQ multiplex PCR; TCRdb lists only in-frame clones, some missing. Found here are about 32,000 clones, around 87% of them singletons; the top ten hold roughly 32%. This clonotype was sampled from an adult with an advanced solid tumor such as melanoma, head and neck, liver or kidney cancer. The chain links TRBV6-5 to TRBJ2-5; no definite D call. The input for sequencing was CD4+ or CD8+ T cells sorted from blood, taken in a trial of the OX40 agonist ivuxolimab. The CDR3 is CASSIVSQETQYF. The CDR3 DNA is TGTGCCAGCAGCATAGTCAGCCAAGAGACCCAGTACTTC.